This TCR beta chain derives from a study of T-cell reconstitution after alpha-beta-depleted transplantation in children. Findings and limits, study-wide: Surviving recipient T cells and thymic progenitors accounted for the high day-60 TCRbeta diversity observed in some patients.

This CDR3 has 15 residues. Per the germline V gene, CDR1 is SGHKS and CDR2 is YYEKEE (reference sequence). V gave up 4 bases and J gave up 3 bases, with 15 bases separating them. Unique molecular identifiers were incorporated when the TCRbeta library was constructed. TCRdb reprocessed the PCR reads via MiXCR and lists one record per CDR3 protein. The sample consists of about 610,000 distinct CDR3 sequences, over 20% of them appearing once. Note on this clonotype: Its specificity is unknown.

This clonotype was sampled from a boy in the first two years of life with Wiskott-Aldrich syndrome, due to receive a stem cell transplant. Source: PBMCs, taken before TCRalphabeta/CD19-depleted stem cell transplant. This chain uses TRBV5-5 with TRBJ2-3; TRBD1 or TRBD2 may be the D gene (6 bases each). The CDR3 protein is CASSLGAGPTDTQYF. Here the CDR3 DNA reads TGTGCCAGCAGCCTGGGGGCGGGACCTACAGATACGCAGTATTTT. The entire variable domain, with the rest obtained from reference TRBV5-5 and TRBJ2-3, is as follows: DAGVTQSPTHLIKTRGQQVTLRCSPISGHKSVSWYQQVLGQGPQFIFQYYEKEERGRGNFPDRFSARQFPNYSSELNVNALLLGDSALYLCASSLGAGPTDTQYFGPGTRLTVL.